These 3 T cell receptor beta chains were all obtained from the same sample, sequenced in a study of T cell responses to AZD1222 COVID-19 vaccine. Profiling relied on immunoSEQ multiplex PCR, and the TCRdb table lists in-frame clones only, not all of them. The profile shows some 150,000 clones, 80% to 95% of them singletons. The material was peripheral blood, obtained on day 0 of AZD1222 vaccination. The receptors here all came from an adult in good health.

The chain couples TRBV5-1 to TRBJ1-1; D gene ambiguous. Trimming pared 4 bases from V and 0 bases from J, leaving 10 bases between. The CDR3 consists of 14 residues. Per the germline V gene, CDR1 is SGHRS and CDR2 is YFSETQ. CDR3 bases: TGCGCCAGCAGCCCCCTTGGTGTGAACACTGAAGCTTTCTTT. As protein: CASSPLGVNTEAFF.

The J gene is TRBJ1-2, the V gene TRBV29-1, with D uncertain. V dropped 4 bases and J dropped 4 bases, with 10 bases sitting between them. This CDR3 spans 12 amino acids. CDR1 and CDR2 (germline): SQVTM, ANQGSEA. The CDR3 nucleotides read TGCAGCGTTGGTTTGGGTGCCTATGGCTACACCTTC. It yields the protein CSVGLGAYGYTF. The full variable domain, rest sourced from reference TRBV29-1 and TRBJ1-2, is SAVISQKPSRDICQRGTSLTIQCQVDSQVTMMFWYRQQPGQSLTLIATANQGSEATYESGFVIDKFPISRPNLTFSTLTVSNMSPEDSSIYLCSVGLGAYGYTFGSGTRLTVV.

J is TRBJ1-3 and V is TRBV4-1, with D perhaps matching TRBD1 (6 bases). CDR3 length equals 16 residues. Trimming stripped 4 bases from V and 4 bases from J, with 17 bases between. CDR1 MGHRA and CDR2 YSYEKL come from the germline V gene. The CDR3 protein is CASSPIRGGLGNTIYF. CDR3 DNA: TGCGCCAGCAGCCCCATTAGGGGGGGGCTAGGAAACACCATATATTTT.